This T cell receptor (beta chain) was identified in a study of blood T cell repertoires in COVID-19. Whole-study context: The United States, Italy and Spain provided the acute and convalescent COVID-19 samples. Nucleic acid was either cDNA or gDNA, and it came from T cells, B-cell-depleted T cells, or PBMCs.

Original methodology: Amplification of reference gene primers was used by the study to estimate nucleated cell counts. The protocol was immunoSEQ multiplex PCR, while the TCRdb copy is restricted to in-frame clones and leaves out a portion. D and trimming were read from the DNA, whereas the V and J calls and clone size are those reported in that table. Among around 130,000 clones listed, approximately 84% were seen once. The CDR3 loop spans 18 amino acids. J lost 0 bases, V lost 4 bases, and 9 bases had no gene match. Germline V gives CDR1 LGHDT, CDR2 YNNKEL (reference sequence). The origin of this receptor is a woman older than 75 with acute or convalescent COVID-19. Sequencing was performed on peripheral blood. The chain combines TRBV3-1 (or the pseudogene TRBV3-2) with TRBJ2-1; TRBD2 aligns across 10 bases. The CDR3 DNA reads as TGTGCCAGCAGCCGCAAACTAGCGGGGCCGAGCTCCTACAATGAGCAGTTCTTC. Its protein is CASSRKLAGPSSYNEQFF.